This TCR beta chain derives from a study of cytomegalovirus exposure and HLA in healthy donors. Study outcomes and limitations: Further analysis, carried out later, found HLA-associated TCR beta chains more clonally expanded than equally common other chains. Within the data, a cluster of highly shared sequence variants was likely a sequencing artifact. The classifier reportedly diagnosed cytomegalovirus status with high sensitivity and specificity. Researchers reported from a later analysis that most CMV-associated TCR beta chains appeared HLA-restricted.

Worth noting for this clone: Its antigen remains unknown.

The J segment lost 7 bases and the V segment lost 0 bases, leaving 9 bases of the junction unmatched. In germline, CDR1 is GTSNPN, CDR2 SVGIG (reference sequence). The CDR3 is 16 residues long. The PCR contained 60 Vbeta and 13 Jbeta primers. TCRdb's table, derived via immunoSEQ multiplex PCR, lists solely in-frame clones and lacks some. Found here are about 92,000 clones, over 75% of them singletons; the top ten hold roughly 2%. The V gene is TRBV30, the J gene TRBJ2-2, with 9 bases aligning to TRBD1. This TCR came from a man aged 18 to 30 in good health and CMV-seronegative. Sequencing input: PBMCs. The chain's CDR3 is CAWSVWGQGRVGELFF. The CDR3 bases are TGTGCCTGGAGTGTATGGGGACAGGGAAGAGTCGGGGAGCTGTTTTTT.